The table lists the clone carrying this T cell receptor (beta chain) with a few counts. Its cognate antigen is unknown. These data come from a study of cytomegalovirus exposure and HLA in healthy donors. Whole-study context: A preliminary data release comprised 80 million or so unique TCRs obtained from HLA-typed donors.

Study outcomes and limitations: Trimming of TCR beta V- and J-genes showed a link, identified in a later analysis, to a missense DCLRE1C variant. It was only CMV serostatus that was available as immune exposure information.

A multiplex PCR was run with 60 Vbeta primers and 13 Jbeta primers. Clones were read by immunoSEQ multiplex PCR, and TCRdb kept only the in-frame ones, dropping some. The table shows about 180,000 clones, with about 78% occurring only once. Despite likely unrecorded immune exposures, the donors were nominally healthy at the time of sampling. This sequence was found in a man aged 40-50 years in good health and CMV-seronegative. The sequenced material came from PBMCs.

The CDR3 DNA follows: TGTGCCAGCAGCCCAACTACAGATACGCAGTATTTT. It codes for CASSPTTDTQYF. The chain uses TRBV7-9 and TRBJ2-3; D not resolved. V shed 5 bases and J shed 3 bases, with 6 bases lying between them. The germline V gene encodes CDR1 SEHNR and CDR2 FQNEAQ (reference sequence). This CDR3 has 12 residues.